One sample yielded the 30 T cell receptor beta chains listed below, sequenced in a study of response to subunit inactivated influenza vaccine. TCRdb re-analysed the RT-PCR reads in MiXCR, keeping a single row per CDR3 protein. The sample yields about 800,000 distinct CDR3 sequences, around 20% seen once. The sample here was PBMCs from blood, taken less than 6 days after vaccination. The receptors were sampled from a man aged 50 to 59 who received an inactivated influenza vaccine.

About this clonotype: It may be a read error: a sequence one base away is much more abundant. V and J are TRBV29-1 and TRBJ2-1; 11 nucleotides agree with TRBD1. This CDR3 comprises 14 residues. Trimming removed 4 bases from V and 8 bases from J; junction bases left unmatched: 7. Germline CDR1 SQVTM, CDR2 ANQGSEA. The CDR3 loop reads CSVGGQGVYDEQFF. CDR3 in DNA: TGCAGCGTTGGGGGACAGGGGGTTTACGATGAGCAGTTCTTC.

This clonotype was detected a few times. The J gene is TRBJ2-7, the V gene TRBV7-6, with D possibly being TRBD1 (5 bases). V lost 3 bases, J lost 2 bases, and 14 bases lay in between. The CDR3 contains 15 residues. Per the germline V gene, CDR1 is SGHVS and CDR2 is FNYEAQ. The CDR3 region is CASSLDADSTYEQYF. Written as DNA, the CDR3 is TGTGCCAGCAGCTTGGATGCTGACAGTACCTACGAGCAGTACTTC.

The sample holds a few counts of this clonotype. V gene TRBV9 combines with J gene TRBJ1-4; 7 bases are shared with TRBD1. V lost 3 bases to trimming and J lost 5 bases; unmatched junction nucleotides: 7. The CDR3 spans 15 residues. Germline V gene lookup returns CDR1 SGDLS and CDR2 YYNGEE. CDR3 protein: CASSGRQGLNEKLFF. The DNA of the CDR3 is TGTGCCAGCAGCGGACGACAGGGACTAAATGAAAAACTGTTTTTT. Looking up the rest from reference TRBV9 and TRBJ1-4 gives the full variable domain: DSGVTQTPKHLITATGQRVTLRCSPRSGDLSVYWYQQSLDQGLQFLIQYYNGEERAKGNILERFSAQQFPDLHSELNLSSLELGDSALYFCASSGRQGLNEKLFFGSGTQLSVL.

The chain couples TRBV3-1 to TRBJ2-2; TRBD2 aligns across 8 bases. J gave up 4 bases and V 5 bases, and 6 bases lay outside the gene matches. From germline, CDR1 is LGHDT and CDR2 YNNKEL (reference sequence). The CDR3 has 15 amino acids. CDR3 nucleotide sequence: TGTGCCAGCAGCACCGAACTAGCGGTCACCGGGGAGCTGTTTTTT. Protein: CASSTELAVTGELFF.

This clonotype was recorded many times. The chain uses TRBV12-3 or TRBV12-4 and TRBJ1-5; D is ambiguous. The V end lost 3 bases, the J end lost 4 bases, and 7 bases lay between the germline ends. The CDR3 consists of 13 residues. CDR3 bases: TGTGCCAGCAGTTTTGGTACGAATCAGCCCCAGCATTTT. As protein: CASSFGTNQPQHF.

The chain couples TRBV7-6 to TRBJ2-5; D may be TRBD1 (6 bases). The germline V gene has CDR1 SGHVS and CDR2 FNYEAQ. CDR3 length: 14 amino acids. Trimming took 5 bases from V and 7 from J, leaving 17 bases between them. The CDR3 protein is CASSPPGARGTQYF. The CDR3 DNA reads as TGTGCCAGCAGCCCCCCCGGGGCCAGGGGGACCCAGTACTTC.

V and J are TRBV20-1 and TRBJ1-5; 7 positions match TRBD1. After removal of 5 bases from V and 3 bases from J, the junction contained 10 bases not matched to a gene. The CDR3 spans 15 residues. Germline-derived CDR1 and CDR2 are DFQATT and SNEGSKA (reference sequence). The CDR3 coding sequence is TGCAGTGCTGGGGACAGAGAAAGATACAATCAGCCCCAGCATTTT. Its protein is CSAGDRERYNQPQHF.

This clonotype has a handful of counts. This sequence joins TRBV7-2 and TRBJ2-1; 10 bases are shared with TRBD2. The CDR3 sequence is 17 residues long. The V gene's germline CDR1 is SGHTA and CDR2 FQGNSA. V dropped 5 bases and J dropped 3; count of bases not matched to a gene: 10. Written as DNA, the CDR3 is TGTGCCAGCAGCCGGACTAGCGGAGAGAGTTACTACAATGAGCAGTTCTTC. Protein product: CASSRTSGESYYNEQFF.

The chain is built from TRBV20-1 and TRBJ1-2; D ambiguous. CDR1 and CDR2 (germline): DFQATT, SNEGSKA (reference sequence). The CDR3 has 14 residues. Trimming took 6 bases from V and 1 from J, leaving 15 bases between them. For the CDR3, the DNA is TGCAGTGCGGACCCGGGAAACTTTAACTATGGCTACACCTTC. It codes for CSADPGNFNYGYTF.

The V call is TRBV28, the J call TRBJ2-6; perhaps TRBD2 as D (5 bases). CDR3 length: 17 amino acids. V was clipped by 5 bases and J by 4 bases, with 18 bases between them. From germline, CDR1 is MDHEN and CDR2 SYDVKM. CDR3: CASSRAEGAPGANVLTF. CDR3 nucleotides: TGTGCCAGCAGTAGAGCCGAGGGTGCGCCCGGGGCCAACGTCCTGACTTTC.

The chain recombines TRBV9 with TRBJ2-1; 12 bases line up with TRBD2. The CDR3 extends over 19 amino acids. V dropped 3 bases and J dropped 0; count of bases not matched to a gene: 10. Looked up from germline, CDR1 is SGDLS and CDR2 is YYNGEE. The CDR3 sequence: CASSGTGTSGLSSYNEQFF. The CDR3 region has the DNA TGTGCCAGCAGCGGAACCGGGACTAGCGGGTTGAGCTCCTACAATGAGCAGTTCTTC.

The gene calls are TRBV29-1 and TRBJ2-3, with a weak D call TRBD2 (6 bases). Germline CDR1 and CDR2: SQVTM and ANQGSEA. CDR3 length: 13 amino acids. The V end was cut by 7 bases, the J end by 6 bases, with 17 bases between. Here the CDR3 DNA reads TGCAGCGCCCGACGGGGGAGCGGGGATACGCAGTATTTT. It codes for CSARRGSGDTQYF.

The chain links TRBV6-2 or TRBV6-3 to TRBJ1-2; tentative D call: TRBD1 (5 bases). Germline CDR1 MNHEY, CDR2 SVGEGT. This CDR3 comprises 17 residues. V gave up 0 bases and J gave up 0 bases, with 14 bases separating them. The CDR3 is CASSYSSGQSANYGYTF. Here the CDR3 DNA reads TGTGCCAGCAGTTACTCTTCAGGGCAATCGGCTAACTATGGCTACACCTTC.

At least ten counts were recorded for this clonotype. The chain uses TRBV7-6 and TRBJ2-7; maybe TRBD2 (5 bases). Trimming left V 3 bases short and J 6 bases short, with 9 bases between. CDR3 length: 12 residues. Germline CDR1 is SGHVS and CDR2 is FNYEAQ. CDR3 in amino acids: CASSLSGFEQYF. The CDR3 DNA reads TGTGCCAGCAGCTTGTCGGGATTCGAGCAGTACTTC.

A few counts support this clonotype. V usage is TRBV2 and J usage is TRBJ2-7; TRBD1 agrees at 7 bases. Germline V gene data show CDR1 as SNHLY and CDR2 as FYNNEI. The CDR3 is 16 amino acids. The V segment lost 4 bases and the J segment 1 base; nucleotides outside the gene matches: 10. CDR3 sequence (DNA): TGTGCCAGCAGTGTACCCCGGGACAGCCTTTCCTACGAGCAGTACTTC. It translates to CASSVPRDSLSYEQYF.

This clonotype was seen more than once but under ten times. The chain joins TRBV12-3 or TRBV12-4 to TRBJ1-1; D gene unclear. The germline V and J ends were trimmed by 7 bases and 4 bases, with 13 bases remaining between them. The CDR3 loop spans 13 amino acids. CDR3 DNA: TGTGCCAGCACCTCACTAAGTACCACTGAAGCTTTCTTT. It encodes CASTSLSTTEAFF.

This sequence joins TRBV20-1 and TRBJ2-7; 8 positions match TRBD2. J gave up 4 bases and V 5 bases, and 10 bases lay outside the gene matches. Germline lookup yields CDR1 DFQATT and CDR2 SNEGSKA (reference sequence). This CDR3 is built from 14 residues. The CDR3 region has the DNA TGCAGTGCTGGACCACCGAGCGGGGGTTACGAGCAGTACTTC. Its translation is CSAGPPSGGYEQYF.

V usage is TRBV5-1 and J usage is TRBJ1-2; D uncertain. Germline loops: CDR1 SGHRS, CDR2 YFSETQ. Trimming cost V 0 bases and J 4 bases, with 10 bases left between them. CDR3 length: 14 residues. CDR3 sequence (DNA): TGCGCCAGCAGCTTGGCGGGGAATTCCTATGGCTACACCTTC. It translates to CASSLAGNSYGYTF.

This clonotype showed up just a few times. V and J are TRBV9 and TRBJ2-1; 7 positions match TRBD2. The CDR3 consists of 16 residues. Germline CDR1 is SGDLS and CDR2 is YYNGEE. Trimming removed 0 bases from V and 3 bases from J; junction bases left unmatched: 6. The CDR3 loop reads CASSVGAGLIYNEQFF. The CDR3 nucleotides are TGTGCCAGCAGCGTAGGAGCGGGACTAATCTACAATGAGCAGTTCTTC.

This sequence joins TRBV3-1 and TRBJ2-7; D possibly corresponds to TRBD2 (7 bases). Trimming removed 0 bases at V and 5 bases at J, with 20 bases between. Germline values: CDR1 LGHDT, CDR2 YNNKEL (reference sequence). This CDR3 has 17 residues. The CDR3 sequence: CASSQEIRGGGRDEQYF. For the CDR3, the DNA is TGTGCCAGCAGCCAAGAGATCCGTGGGGGGGGCCGAGACGAGCAGTACTTC.

This clonotype was seen a handful of times. The V gene is TRBV5-1, the J gene TRBJ2-7; perhaps TRBD2 as D (6 bases). The germline gives CDR1 SGHRS, CDR2 YFSETQ. The CDR3 has 15 residues. V was trimmed by 1 base and J by 0 bases, leaving 11 bases between them. The CDR3 is CASSLWDLTSYEQYF. DNA for the CDR3: TGCGCCAGCAGCTTGTGGGACTTAACCTCCTACGAGCAGTACTTC.

The chain links TRBV7-9 to TRBJ2-3; D perhaps matches TRBD2 (6 bases). This CDR3 is 15 amino acids long. CDR1 and CDR2 from the germline V gene are SEHNR and FQNEAQ (reference sequence). V dropped 3 bases and J dropped 2 bases, with 12 bases sitting between them. The CDR3 coding sequence is TGTGCCAGCAGCTTGACGGGAGAGGTCACAGATACGCAGTATTTT. It translates to CASSLTGEVTDTQYF. Full variable domain (rest looked up from reference TRBV7-9 and TRBJ2-3): DTGVSQNPRHKITKRGQNVTFRCDPISEHNRLYWYRQTLGQGPEFLTYFQNEAQLEKSRLLSDRFSAERPKGSFSTLEIQRTEQGDSAMYLCASSLTGEVTDTQYFGPGTRLTVL.

This clonotype was seen more than once but under ten times. V gene TRBV12-3 or TRBV12-4 combines with J gene TRBJ1-1, with 9 bases matching TRBD1. This CDR3 is built from 14 residues. V dropped 7 bases and J dropped 5; count of bases not matched to a gene: 8. CDR3 sequence (DNA): TGTGCCAGCAAACTACAGGGGGCGCGAACTGAAGCTTTCTTT. Protein: CASKLQGARTEAFF.

V and J are TRBV10-3 and TRBJ1-4, with D maybe TRBD1 (5 bases). The V and J ends lost 0 bases and 6 bases respectively, with 11 bases between them. This CDR3 is built from 15 residues. Germline V gene lookup returns CDR1 ENHRY and CDR2 SYGVKD. The CDR3 bases are TGTGCCATCAGTGAGTCAGGGCAGGGCCATGAAAAACTGTTTTTT. Its translation is CAISESGQGHEKLFF.

This rearrangement joins TRBV5-1 to TRBJ1-6, with a weak D call TRBD1 (6 bases). The CDR3 loop spans 16 amino acids. Germline-derived CDR1 and CDR2 are SGHRS and YFSETQ. The V end was cut by 5 bases, the J end by 3 bases, with 15 bases between. The CDR3 sequence is CASRETGAYYNSPLHF. The CDR3 nucleotides are TGCGCCAGCAGGGAGACAGGAGCCTACTATAATTCACCCCTCCACTTT.

The sample holds a few counts of this clonotype. The rearrangement uses TRBV7-2 and TRBJ1-4; unclear D gene. In germline, CDR1 is SGHTA, CDR2 FQGNSA. The germline V and J ends were trimmed by 5 bases and 8 bases, with 9 bases remaining between them. The CDR3 has 12 amino acids. The CDR3 protein is CASSLQREKLFF. The CDR3 coding sequence is TGTGCCAGCAGCCTTCAGAGGGAAAAACTGTTTTTT. Full variable domain (outside the CDR3, taken from reference TRBV7-2 and TRBJ1-4): GAGVSQSPSNKVTEKGKDVELRCDPISGHTALYWYRQSLGQGLEFLIYFQGNSAPDKSGLPSDRFSAERTGGSVSTLTIQRTQQEDSAVYLCASSLQREKLFFGSGTQLSVL.

The chain carries TRBV12-3 or TRBV12-4 and TRBJ2-2; 13 bases match TRBD2. This CDR3 is built from 16 residues. V shed 3 bases and J 4 bases; nucleotides not matched to a gene: 2. The CDR3 nucleotides are TGTGCCAGCAGTTTCGGGACTAGCGGGGTCACCGGGGAGCTGTTTTTT. It yields the protein CASSFGTSGVTGELFF.

This chain links TRBV18 with TRBJ2-7; 8 bases fit TRBD1. With 0 bases clipped from V and 6 bases from J, the junction kept 10 bases outside the gene matches. CDR3 length: 16 residues. Looked up from germline, CDR1 is KGHSH and CDR2 is LQKENI. The DNA of the CDR3 is TGTGCCAGCTCACCACCTATGAGACAGGGGAACGGCGAGCAGTACTTC. Its protein is CASSPPMRQGNGEQYF.

The rearrangement joins TRBV9 to TRBJ2-1; TRBD2 aligns across 12 bases. V shed 0 bases, J shed 13 bases, and the junction held 5 bases outside the gene matches. This CDR3 comprises 14 residues. Germline V gene sequence: CDR1 SGDLS, CDR2 YYNGEE. CDR3 nucleotide sequence: TGTGCCAGCAGCGTAGTCGAGACTAGCGGGAGACAGTTCTTC. Protein: CASSVVETSGRQFF.

This clonotype was detected a few times. This chain connects TRBV4-3 to TRBJ1-5, with a tentative D call TRBD1 (5 bases). Germline-derived CDR1 and CDR2 are LGHNA and YSLEER. The CDR3 sequence is 15 residues long. The ends were cut back, 2 bases at V and 4 bases at J, with 12 bases in the middle. The CDR3 protein is CASSQNRDGNQPQHF. The CDR3 coding sequence is TGCGCCAGCAGCCAAAACCGGGACGGGAATCAGCCCCAGCATTTT.